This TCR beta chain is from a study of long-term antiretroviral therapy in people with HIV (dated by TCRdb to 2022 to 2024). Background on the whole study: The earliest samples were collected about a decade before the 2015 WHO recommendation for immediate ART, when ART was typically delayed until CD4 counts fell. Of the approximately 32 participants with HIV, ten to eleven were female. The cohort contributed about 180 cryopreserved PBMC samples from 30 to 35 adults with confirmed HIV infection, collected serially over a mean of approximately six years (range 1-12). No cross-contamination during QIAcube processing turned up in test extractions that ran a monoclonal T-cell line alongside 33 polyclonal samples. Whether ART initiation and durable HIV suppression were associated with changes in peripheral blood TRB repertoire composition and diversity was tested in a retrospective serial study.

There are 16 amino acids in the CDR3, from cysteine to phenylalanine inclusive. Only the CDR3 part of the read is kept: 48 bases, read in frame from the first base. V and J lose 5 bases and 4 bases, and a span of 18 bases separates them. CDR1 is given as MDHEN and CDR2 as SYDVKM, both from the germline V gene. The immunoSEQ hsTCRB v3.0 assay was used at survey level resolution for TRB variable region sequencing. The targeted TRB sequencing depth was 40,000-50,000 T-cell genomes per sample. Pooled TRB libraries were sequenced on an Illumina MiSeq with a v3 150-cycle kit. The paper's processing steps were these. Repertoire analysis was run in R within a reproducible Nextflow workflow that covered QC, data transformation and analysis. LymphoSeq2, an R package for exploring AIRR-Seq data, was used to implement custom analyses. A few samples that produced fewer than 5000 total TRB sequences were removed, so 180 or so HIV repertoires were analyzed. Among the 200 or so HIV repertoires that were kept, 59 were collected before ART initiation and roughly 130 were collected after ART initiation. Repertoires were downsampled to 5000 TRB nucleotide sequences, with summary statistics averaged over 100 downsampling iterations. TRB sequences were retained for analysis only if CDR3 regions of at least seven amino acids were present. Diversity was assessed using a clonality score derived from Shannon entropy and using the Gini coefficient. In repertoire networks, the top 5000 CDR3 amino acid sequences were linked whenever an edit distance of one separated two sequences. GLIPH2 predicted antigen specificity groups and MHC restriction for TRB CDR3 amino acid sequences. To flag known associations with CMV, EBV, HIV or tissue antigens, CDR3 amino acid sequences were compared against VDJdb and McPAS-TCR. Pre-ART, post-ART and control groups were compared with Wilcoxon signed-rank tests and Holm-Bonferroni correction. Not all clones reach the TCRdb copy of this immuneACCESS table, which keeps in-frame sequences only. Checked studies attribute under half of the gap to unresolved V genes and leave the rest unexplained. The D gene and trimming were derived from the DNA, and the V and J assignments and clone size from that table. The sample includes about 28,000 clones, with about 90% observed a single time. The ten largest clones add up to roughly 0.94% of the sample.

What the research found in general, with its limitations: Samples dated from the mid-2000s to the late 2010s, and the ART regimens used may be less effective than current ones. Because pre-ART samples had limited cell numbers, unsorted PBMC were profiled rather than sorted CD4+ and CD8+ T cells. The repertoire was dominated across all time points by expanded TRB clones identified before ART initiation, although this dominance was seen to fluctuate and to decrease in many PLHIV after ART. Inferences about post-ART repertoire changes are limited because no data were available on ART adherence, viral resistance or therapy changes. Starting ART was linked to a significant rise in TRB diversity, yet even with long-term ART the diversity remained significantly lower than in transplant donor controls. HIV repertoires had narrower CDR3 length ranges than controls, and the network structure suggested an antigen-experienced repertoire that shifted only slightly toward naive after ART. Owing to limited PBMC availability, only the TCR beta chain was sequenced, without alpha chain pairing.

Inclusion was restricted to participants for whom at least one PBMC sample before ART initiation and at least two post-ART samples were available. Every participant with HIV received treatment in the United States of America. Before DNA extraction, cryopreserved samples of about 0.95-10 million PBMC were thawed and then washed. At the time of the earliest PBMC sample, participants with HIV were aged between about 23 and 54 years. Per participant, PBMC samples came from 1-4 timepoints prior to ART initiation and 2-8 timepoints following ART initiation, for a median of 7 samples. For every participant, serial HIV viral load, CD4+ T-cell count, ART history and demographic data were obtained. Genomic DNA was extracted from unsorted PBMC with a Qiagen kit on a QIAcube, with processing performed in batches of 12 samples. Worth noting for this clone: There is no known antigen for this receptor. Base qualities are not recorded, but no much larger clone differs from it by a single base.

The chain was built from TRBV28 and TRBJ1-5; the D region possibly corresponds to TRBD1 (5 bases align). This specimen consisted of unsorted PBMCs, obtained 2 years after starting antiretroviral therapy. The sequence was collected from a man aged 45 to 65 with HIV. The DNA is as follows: TGTGCCAGCAGTCCGAAGCGGGACGGTCAGAATCAGCCCCAGCATTTT. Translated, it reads CASSPKRDGQNQPQHF.